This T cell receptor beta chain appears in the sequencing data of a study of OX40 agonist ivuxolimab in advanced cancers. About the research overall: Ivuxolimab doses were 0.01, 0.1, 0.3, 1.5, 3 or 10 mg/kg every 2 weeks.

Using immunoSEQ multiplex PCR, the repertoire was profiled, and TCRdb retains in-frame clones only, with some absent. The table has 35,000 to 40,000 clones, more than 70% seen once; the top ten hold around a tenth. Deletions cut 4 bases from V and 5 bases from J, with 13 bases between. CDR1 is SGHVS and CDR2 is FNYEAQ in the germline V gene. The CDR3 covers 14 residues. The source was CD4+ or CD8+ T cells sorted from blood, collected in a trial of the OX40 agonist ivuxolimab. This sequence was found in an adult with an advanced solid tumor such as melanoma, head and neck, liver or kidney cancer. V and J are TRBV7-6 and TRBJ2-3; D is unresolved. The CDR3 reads CASSSPGFRDTQYF. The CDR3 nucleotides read TGTGCCAGCAGCTCTCCCGGGTTCAGAGATACGCAGTATTTT.